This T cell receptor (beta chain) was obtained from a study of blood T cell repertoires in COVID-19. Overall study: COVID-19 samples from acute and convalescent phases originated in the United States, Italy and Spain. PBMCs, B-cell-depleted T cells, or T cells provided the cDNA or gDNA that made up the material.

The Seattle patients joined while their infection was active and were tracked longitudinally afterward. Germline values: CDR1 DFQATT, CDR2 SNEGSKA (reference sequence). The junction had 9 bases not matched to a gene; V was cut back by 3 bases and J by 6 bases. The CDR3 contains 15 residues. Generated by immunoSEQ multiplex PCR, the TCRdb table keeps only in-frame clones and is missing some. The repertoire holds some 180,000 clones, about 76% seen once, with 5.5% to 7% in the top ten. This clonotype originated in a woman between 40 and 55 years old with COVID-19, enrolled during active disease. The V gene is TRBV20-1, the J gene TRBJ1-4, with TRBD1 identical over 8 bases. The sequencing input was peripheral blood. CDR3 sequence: CSASARTGRDEKLFF. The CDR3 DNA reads TGCAGTGCTAGTGCCCGGACAGGGAGGGATGAAAAACTGTTTTTT.